This is a list of T cell receptor beta chains from one sample in a study of T cell responses to AZD1222 COVID-19 vaccine. Method: immunoSEQ multiplex PCR; TCRdb's copy keeps in-frame clones and lacks some. The data contain around 110,000 clones, 85% to 95% of them singletons. The input for sequencing was peripheral blood, taken on day 0 of AZD1222 vaccination. The receptors stem from an adult in good health. Each CDR3 is given with its conserved first and last residue. D genes are given only for firm matches. Clone size is given for some rows only: seen once, a few or many times, or a class if the clone is expanded.

TRBV4-2	.	14	TRBD1	TRBJ1-2	CASSPAGGNYGYTF	TGTGCCAGCAGCCCCGCAGGGGGGAACTATGGCTACACCTTC
TRBV10-3	.	15	.	TRBJ1-3	CAISDGRSSGNTIYF	TGTGCCATCAGTGACGGCCGGAGCTCTGGAAACACCATATATTTT
TRBV3-1/TRBV3-2	.	14	.	TRBJ2-2	CASSPLRGTGELFF	TGTGCCAGCAGCCCACTTAGGGGAACCGGGGAGCTGTTTTTT
TRBV5-6	.	15	TRBD2	TRBJ2-1	CASRRGTSGRNEQFF	TGTGCCAGCAGACGCGGGACTAGCGGGAGAAATGAGCAGTTCTTC
TRBV23-1	.	15	.	TRBJ2-7	CASSQLDPHVDEQYF	TGCGCCAGCAGTCAATTGGACCCACACGTCGACGAGCAGTACTTC
TRBV2	.	14	.	TRBJ1-3	CASSVTGSGNTIYF	TGTGCCAGCAGCGTTACAGGGTCTGGAAACACCATATATTTT
TRBV9	.	14	.	TRBJ1-5	CASSTRDTEGSQHF	TGTGCCAGCAGCACACGGGACACCGAGGGGTCCCAGCATTTT
TRBV6-5	.	16	TRBD1	TRBJ1-4	CASSFIGQGGNEKLFF	TGTGCCAGCAGTTTTATCGGGCAGGGGGGAAATGAAAAACTGTTTTTT
TRBV18	once	14	.	TRBJ2-5	CASSPNVGEETQYF	TGTGCCAGCTCACCAAACGTAGGGGAAGAGACCCAGTACTTC
TRBV10-3	once	12	.	TRBJ2-2	CAIADTSGELFF	TGTGCCATCGCTGATACCTCGGGGGAGCTGTTTTTT
TRBV5-1	.	20	.	TRBJ1-5	CASSPLGGALLVAANQPQHF	TGCGCCAGCAGCCCGTTAGGAGGGGCTCTGCTTGTGGCAGCCAATCAGCCCCAGCATTTT
TRBV5-1	.	14	.	TRBJ1-4	CASSNRAGGEKLFF	TGCGCCAGCAGCAACAGGGCGGGGGGTGAAAAACTGTTTTTT
TRBV24-1	.	17	TRBD1	TRBJ1-5	CATSDTRTGYSNQPQHF	TGTGCCACCAGTGATACAAGGACAGGGTATAGCAATCAGCCCCAGCATTTT
TRBV5-4	.	12	.	TRBJ2-5	CASSFALETQYF	TGTGCCAGCAGCTTCGCGTTAGAGACCCAGTACTTC
TRBV10-3	.	13	TRBD2	TRBJ2-1	CAIGLADYNEQFF	TGTGCCATCGGACTAGCGGACTACAATGAGCAGTTCTTC
TRBV2	.	14	.	TRBJ2-1	CASSEQSSYNEQFF	TGTGCCAGCAGTGAGCAGAGCTCCTACAATGAGCAGTTCTTC
TRBV28	.	14	.	TRBJ2-7	CASSLGGEGYEQYF	TGTGCCAGCAGTTTGGGGGGCGAGGGCTACGAGCAGTACTTC
TRBV28	.	11	.	TRBJ2-3	CASSPGTPQYF	TGTGCCAGCAGTCCAGGGACCCCGCAGTATTTT
TRBV19	.	17	TRBD1	TRBJ2-5	CASSSSDRGFRRETQYF	TGTGCCAGTAGTTCATCCGACAGGGGCTTCAGGAGAGAGACCCAGTACTTC
TRBV19	.	15	.	TRBJ2-7	CASSIVTGGIYEQYF	TGTGCCAGTAGTATAGTCACAGGAGGCATATACGAGCAGTACTTC
TRBV29-1	few	14	.	TRBJ1-2	CSVEGGRGVYGYTF	TGCAGCGTTGAGGGAGGGAGGGGGGTTTATGGCTACACCTTC
TRBV27	.	15	TRBD1	TRBJ1-5	CASSPAGQHNQPQHF	TGTGCCAGCAGTCCCGCGGGACAGCACAATCAGCCCCAGCATTTT
TRBV7-8	.	15	.	TRBJ2-3	CASSFPPGDTDTQYF	TGTGCCAGCAGCTTTCCCCCAGGGGACACAGATACGCAGTATTTT
TRBV2	.	14	TRBD1	TRBJ1-5	CASRADRFNQPQHF	TGTGCCAGCAGGGCGGACAGGTTCAATCAGCCCCAGCATTTT
TRBV19	.	15	TRBD1	TRBJ1-1	CASSIEGQVNTEAFF	TGTGCCAGTAGTATAGAGGGACAGGTTAACACTGAAGCTTTCTTT
TRBV14	.	14	.	TRBJ2-1	CASSQAGLGPEQFF	TGTGCCAGCAGCCAAGCGGGGTTGGGGCCTGAGCAGTTCTTC
TRBV30	.	14	TRBD1	TRBJ1-5	CAWSGTGGNQPQHF	TGTGCCTGGAGCGGGACAGGGGGCAATCAGCCCCAGCATTTT
TRBV7-9	.	15	.	TRBJ1-1	CASSPIRGVNTEAFF	TGTGCCAGCAGCCCGATTAGGGGGGTGAACACTGAAGCTTTCTTT
TRBV6-6	.	15	.	TRBJ2-5	CASSYVTGRQETQYF	TGTGCCAGCAGTTACGTTACAGGGAGGCAAGAGACCCAGTACTTC
TRBV5-1	.	12	.	TRBJ2-1	CASKSASDEQFF	TGCGCCAGCAAATCCGCTAGCGATGAGCAGTTCTTC
TRBV14	.	15	.	TRBJ2-7	CASSQDGNRRYEQYF	TGTGCCAGCAGCCAAGATGGAAACAGACGGTACGAGCAGTACTTC
TRBV5-1	.	14	.	TRBJ1-5	CASSLRGNDQPQHF	TGCGCCAGCAGCTTGAGGGGAAACGATCAGCCCCAGCATTTT
TRBV6-1	.	15	TRBD1	TRBJ1-6	CASSDSGTGDSPLHF	TGTGCCAGCAGTGATTCCGGGACAGGTGATTCACCCCTCCACTTT
TRBV7-9	few	14	.	TRBJ1-3	CASSLSGGSGTIYF	TGTGCCAGCAGCTTATCGGGGGGTTCGGGCACCATATATTTT
TRBV5-1	.	14	TRBD1	TRBJ1-1	CASSSDRVDTEAFF	TGCGCCAGCAGCTCGGACAGGGTCGACACTGAAGCTTTCTTT
TRBV12-3/TRBV12-4	.	11	.	TRBJ2-5	CASSSEAIQYF	TGTGCCAGCAGTTCGGAGGCGATCCAGTACTTC
TRBV5-8	.	19	TRBD2	TRBJ2-7	CASSLAGPSGRGYAYEQYF	TGTGCCAGCAGCTTGGCCGGGCCTAGCGGGAGGGGATACGCCTACGAGCAGTACTTC
TRBV6-5	.	12	TRBD1	TRBJ1-2	CASSSGQGSYTF	TGTGCCAGCAGTTCGGGACAGGGAAGCTACACCTTC
TRBV7-9	.	15	.	TRBJ1-2	CASSTPLWGPGGYTF	TGTGCCAGCAGCACCCCCTTATGGGGTCCGGGGGGCTACACCTTC
TRBV5-6	.	15	.	TRBJ1-3	CASSFGTVSGNTIYF	TGTGCCAGCAGCTTTGGGACGGTGTCTGGAAACACCATATATTTT
TRBV7-7	.	13	.	TRBJ2-1	CASSGQVGTEQFF	TGTGCCAGCAGCGGACAAGTCGGGACAGAGCAGTTCTTC
TRBV5-6	.	13	.	TRBJ1-3	CASTRSMGNTIYF	TGTGCCAGCACCCGAAGTATGGGAAACACCATATATTTT